This TCR beta chain emerged from a study of blood T cell repertoires in COVID-19. The V end was cut by 4 bases, the J end by 4 bases, with 14 bases between. Germline V lookup: CDR1 SGHNT, CDR2 YYREEE (reference sequence). The CDR3 is 14 amino acids. Only in-frame clones appear in the TCRdb table, and some are missing; sequencing was by immunoSEQ multiplex PCR. This sample has about 220,000 clones; around 90% occur once, and the top ten carry around 2.6%. The sample taken for sequencing was PBMCs or T cells enriched from blood (not recorded which). The chain joins TRBV5-4 to TRBJ1-2; D is possibly TRBD1 (6 bases). The sequence came from a young woman who had recovered from COVID-19. CDR3 in amino acids: CASSADSQTYGYTF. CDR3 bases: TGTGCCAGCAGCGCGGACAGCCAGACCTATGGCTACACCTTC.